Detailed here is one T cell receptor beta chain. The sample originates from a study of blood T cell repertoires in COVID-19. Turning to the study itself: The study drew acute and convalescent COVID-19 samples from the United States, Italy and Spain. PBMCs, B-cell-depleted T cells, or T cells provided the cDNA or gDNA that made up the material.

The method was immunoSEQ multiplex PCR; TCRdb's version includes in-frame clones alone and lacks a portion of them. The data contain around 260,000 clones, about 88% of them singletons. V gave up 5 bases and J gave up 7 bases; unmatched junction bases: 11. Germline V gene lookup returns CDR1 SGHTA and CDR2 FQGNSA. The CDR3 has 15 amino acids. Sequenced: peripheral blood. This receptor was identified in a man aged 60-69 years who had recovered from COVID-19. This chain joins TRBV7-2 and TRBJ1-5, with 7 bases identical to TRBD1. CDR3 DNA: TGTGCCAGCAGCCTAAGACAGGGCACAGACCAGCCCCAGCATTTT. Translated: CASSLRQGTDQPQHF.